This T cell receptor beta chain derives from a study of shared clonotypes between healthy human individuals (dated by TCRdb to 2018 to 2021). With regard to the full study: Two women and a few men aged 18 to 49 years were included in the cohort. For each donor, CD4 naive and CD4 memory were each run on three plates, CD8 naive on two plates, and CD8 memory on one plate. Blood TCR repertoires of five healthy adults were deeply sequenced to estimate repertoire size and the extent of clonotype sharing between individuals. Different laboratories and diverse techniques were used to prepare libraries and sequence TCR repertoires, to increase sequencing depth and limit assay-specific biases. Leukapheresis yielded between about 0.8 and 9.5 billion PBMCs per donor.

In the case of this clone: The specificity of this receptor is unknown. No much larger clone is present one base from it, and per-base qualities are unavailable.

The donors were healthy, HIV-negative adults with no recently reported acute infections or vaccinations. Every donor was a Caucasian adult living in Nashville, Tennessee, USA. CD4+ T cells were enriched by magnetic negative selection; naive cells were then positively selected on CD45RA, and the negative fraction formed the memory subset. Blood was collected by leukapheresis, and PBMCs were isolated by Ficoll-Histopaque density gradient centrifugation and then cryopreserved in liquid nitrogen vapor phase. Analytical flow cytometry was used to check the purity and quantity of every magnetically sorted T cell population. Genomic DNA was isolated from every sorted fraction and measured by UV absorbance on a Nanodrop 2000c. Overall results and qualifications from the work: Sampling was restricted to blood, and TCR repertoires in tissues likely differ from the TCR repertoires found in blood. The genetic and exposure-history diversity represented was limited by the small number of donors. Around 5.4% of naive CD4, approximately 3.7% of naive CD8, about 2.5% of memory CD4, and about 0.4% of memory CD8 clonotypes were shared across four donors. Pairwise subsampling indicated that sequencing depth was expected to affect the degree of clonotype sharing among donors. Compared with non-shared clonotypes, clonotypes shared by all four sorted-subset donors had higher generation probabilities. Incomplete sequencing was indicated by rarefaction of sorted-subset datasets, despite the large sequencing depth. Larger estimated clonotype richness was generally found for naive subsets than for memory subsets.

V is clipped by 3 bases and J by 4 bases, and the sequence between their germline boundaries is 9 bases long. Based on the germline V gene, the CDR1 and CDR2 sequences are KGHSH and LQKENI. Reading from cysteine to phenylalanine, the CDR3 counts 13 amino acids. CDR3 DNA only is kept here, 39 bases in frame from base 1. TCR CDR3 regions were amplified from genomic DNA by multiplex PCR using the deep immunoSEQ assay. For each cell subset, the extracted genomic DNA was distributed evenly across all wells of several immunoSEQ 96-well plates, and each plate served as one replicate. For sorted subsets, about 0.2 ug genomic DNA, equal to 30,000 to 35,000 T cell genomes, was loaded into each replicate PCR. The purified libraries were quantified using a Qubit 3.0 fluorometer, sized with a Bioanalyzer 2100, and then quantified again using the KAPA Library Quantification kit. Every immunoSEQ 96-well plate was sequenced on a separate single-read 150-cycle Illumina NextSeq 550 flow cell. Per the authors' processing: The immunoSEQ output contained only junctional sequences without quality scores, so filtering could not match that applied to full-length reads. Sequences were annotated with PyIR, a Python wrapper for IgBLAST v1.9, using IMGT germline references to assign V/J genes and CDR3. Any read was removed if the V/J assignment was weak (E-value above 1e-6), the CDR3 was missing, or the read contained stop codons, out-of-frame junctions, or ambiguous translated residues. A V3J clonotype was defined by an identical inferred V gene, J gene, and CDR3 amino acid sequence. To compute the percentage overlap between repertoires, the number of shared unique clonotypes was divided by the size of the smaller repertoire. Repertoire richness was assessed with RTK rarefaction, the Chao1 estimator, and Recon v2.1 estimates of unobserved clonotypes. For all TCRbeta clonotypes obtained by the gDNA method from four donors, generation probabilities were computed with OLGA. The table comes from immuneACCESS by way of TCRdb, which keeps in-frame sequences with V and J called. Part of the clones is missing from these tables; in studies checked, under half for an unresolved V gene and the rest for unknown reasons. Clone size and the V and J calls come from that table; the DNA yielded D and trimming. The sample yields approximately 2.1 million clones; 93% were counted once. Together, the top ten hold roughly 0.36% of the sample.

The sequence joins TRBV18 to TRBJ2-5; no D gene call is confident. The sequenced sample consisted of naive CD4+ T cells from PBMCs. Sample cell subset or site, as interpreted from the label and publication: CD45RA+ positively selected. This receptor was identified in a young man in good health. Some clones in this sample may be carry-over from other donors' samples. The DNA sequence is given as TGTGCCAGCTCACCTAAAGGGCGAGAGACCCAGTACTTC. This gives the protein CASSPKGRETQYF.